What follows are 6 T cell receptor beta chains derived from one specimen sequenced in a study of blood T cell repertoires in COVID-19. The assay was immunoSEQ multiplex PCR, and TCRdb's table has in-frame clones only and misses some. Here the sample spans 220,000 or so clones, approximately 78% being singletons. The source material was peripheral blood. Receptors originate from a woman of 80 years or more with COVID-19, enrolled during active disease.

This chain connects TRBV6-5 to TRBJ2-7; D gene unclear. The CDR3 is 14 residues long. V was shortened by 7 bases and J by 5 bases, with 18 bases between the two germline ends. The germline CDR1 and CDR2 sequences are MNHEY and SVGAGI. The CDR3 region is CASKFTVGNHEQYF. As DNA, the CDR3 is TGTGCCAGCAAATTTACCGTGGGCAACCACGAGCAGTACTTC.

The chain has TRBV19 and TRBJ1-5; D is possibly TRBD1 (5 bases). Germline CDR1 and CDR2: LNHDA and SQIVND (reference sequence). The ends were cut back, 11 bases at V and 4 bases at J, with 21 bases in the middle. The CDR3 totals 15 residues. The CDR3 DNA follows: TGTGCCGTAAGGGGAAGCAGAACCCTAAATCAGCCCCAGCATTTT. This codes for CAVRGSRTLNQPQHF.

The rearrangement joins TRBV7-9 to TRBJ2-5, with D perhaps matching TRBD2 (7 bases). Per germline, CDR1 SEHNR and CDR2 FQNEAQ (reference sequence). There are 17 residues in the CDR3. The V and J ends lost 3 bases and 2 bases respectively, with 19 bases between them. The CDR3 DNA reads as TGTGCCAGCAGCTTCATGGGGGGGAGCAGGGGACAAGAGACCCAGTACTTC. Translating it yields CASSFMGGSRGQETQYF.

J is TRBJ2-3 and V is TRBV30; possible D gene TRBD2, 5 bases. Looked up from germline, CDR1 is GTSNPN and CDR2 is SVGIG (reference sequence). Trimming took 0 bases from V and 3 from J, leaving 10 bases between them. The CDR3 consists of 14 residues. CDR3 DNA sequence: TGTGCCTGGAGTGTACGGGGAATAACAGATACGCAGTATTTT. Translated, it gives CAWSVRGITDTQYF.

The chain couples TRBV3-1 (or the pseudogene TRBV3-2) to TRBJ1-2, with TRBD1 as a possible D gene (6 bases). Between the trimmed V and J ends, which lost 4 bases and 8 bases, there was a span of 17 bases. The CDR3 is 14 amino acids. CDR1 is LGHDT, CDR2 YNNKEL, per germline (reference sequence). The CDR3 DNA follows: TGTGCCAGCAGCCTCAGGGGCCGGGGTAGCGGCTACACCTTC. This codes for CASSLRGRGSGYTF.

V usage is TRBV15 and J usage is TRBJ1-4; 7 nucleotides agree with TRBD1. J lost 7 bases, V lost 1 base, and 6 bases had no gene match. The CDR3 has 15 residues. CDR1 LNHNV and CDR2 YYDKDF come from the germline V gene (reference sequence). In nucleotides, the CDR3 is TGTGCCACCAGCAGAGGAAGACAGGGCGCTGAAAAACTGTTTTTT. Protein: CATSRGRQGAEKLFF.